The text below deals with one TCR beta chain. This clone has just a few counts. Its antigen specificity is not known. No base quality information exists; no much larger clone differs at one position. Separate from the roughly 650-subject first cohort, the validation cohort of 95 to 150 subjects was the group to which the donors belonged. As encoded in the germline V gene (reference sequence), CDR1 is SEHNR while CDR2 is FQNEAQ. The germline V end is reduced by 4 bases and the J end by 2 bases; junction bases left unmatched: 7. The CDR3 sequence holds 15 residues, the cysteine and phenylalanine included. The read is trimmed to its CDR3 DNA, 45 bases read in frame from base 1. The receptor library was made with the immunoSEQ multiplex PCR assay. In the paper's pipeline: A statistical classification framework was built to diagnose cytomegalovirus status from the catalog of TCR beta chain sequences. The source is immuneACCESS, and TCRdb retained only in-frame sequences with V and J called. Part of the clones is not carried over; for the studies checked, unresolved V genes explain less than half of this, and the remainder is unexplained. From that table come the V and J calls and clone size; the DNA was used to work out D and trimming. This sample is represented by 150,000 to 250,000 clones; around 80% of them were singletons. Around 15% of the sample lies in the top ten.

This sample was included in a study of cytomegalovirus exposure and HLA in healthy donors (dated by TCRdb to about 2017). The study in broad terms: A later analysis indicated that the 95 to 150 validation repertoires were generated on the platform also employed for the 600 to 750 repertoires of the first cohort. A separate validation cohort of over 95 different subjects was used in addition to the approximately 700-subject first cohort. The study aimed to test whether cataloging public T cell receptors could reveal signatures of past pathogen exposure. To predict cytomegalovirus infection status, the study brought together high-throughput TCR immunosequencing, statistical association of individual TCRs with disease status, and machine learning. What the research found in general, with its limitations: A few of the identified cytomegalovirus-associated TCR beta chains were confirmed in vitro to be specific for cytomegalovirus antigens. A later analysis had no HLA typing for the validation cohort, so co-occurrence there was scored across all 130 or so repertoires. Of the cluster scores, 90% to 95% were above 0 in a later analysis, which found that TCRs clustered in the first cohort also tended to co-occur in the 110 or so validation repertoires. According to the authors, the approach could potentially be generalized to other disease states and immunological phenotypes. A total of 150 to 200 TCR beta chains were listed by the study as associated with cytomegalovirus. While some public TCRs were present in many individuals, most TCR sequences turned up only very rarely across donors. The classifier was reported to diagnose cytomegalovirus status with high specificity and sensitivity in both the original cohort and the validation cohort.

Source material: PBMCs. This clonotype was obtained from a woman younger than 45 in good health and CMV-seropositive. The chain is assembled from TRBV7-9 and TRBJ2-7; TRBD2 matches 8 bases in the middle. The CDR3 sequence is CASSYLSGSTYEQYF. The DNA sequence is TGTGCCAGCAGCTACTTGAGCGGGAGCACCTACGAGCAGTACTTC.